This T cell receptor beta chain was found in a study of technical replicates of blood from a handful of donors. This CDR3 has 15 residues. The ends were cut back, 5 bases at V and 4 bases at J, with 17 bases in the middle. The germline V gene encodes CDR1 SGHTA and CDR2 FQGTGA. Sequencing used immunoSEQ multiplex PCR; TCRdb keeps in-frame clones, though not all of them. The sample has tens of thousands of clones, 90% seen once. The genes are TRBV7-3 and TRBJ1-1; D not resolved. The sequenced material came from PBMCs. The TCR originated in a human donor in good health. Some clones in this sample may be carry-over from other donors' samples. The CDR3 sequence is CASSPKIGRSTEAFF. The CDR3 region has the DNA TGTGCCAGCAGCCCAAAAATAGGGAGGTCCACTGAAGCTTTCTTT.